Following are 26 T cell receptor beta chains from one sample sequenced in a study of identical twins. MiXCR, applied by TCRdb to the 5' RACE reads, yields one record per CDR3 protein. This sample has approximately 690,000 distinct CDR3 sequences, with 5.5% to 6.5% found just once. Input material: naive T cells sorted from blood. The receptors here all came from a young man in good health.

This clonotype was seen many times. This sequence joins TRBV6-1 and TRBJ1-4; possibly TRBD1 for D (5 bases). The germline V and J ends were trimmed by 7 bases and 12 bases, with 15 bases remaining between them. CDR1 is MNHNS, CDR2 SASEGT, per germline. The CDR3 has 12 amino acids. As DNA, the CDR3 is TGTGCCAGCACCTCGGGGCGGCCCGAACTGTTTTTT. Its protein product is CASTSGRPELFF.

Note on this clonotype: Being one base from a much bigger clone, this may be a read error. This likely comes from a read error, as the CDR3 has no conserved phenylalanine or tryptophan at its end. CDR3 protein: CASSALGGEAFC. Here the CDR3 DNA reads TGTGCCAGCAGCGCCTTGGGGGGAGAAGCTTTCTGT. The chain links TRBV9 to TRBJ1-1; D may be TRBD1 (5 bases). The V and J ends lost 3 bases and 8 bases respectively, with 11 bases between them. Looked up from germline, CDR1 is SGDLS and CDR2 is YYNGEE. The CDR3 runs 12 residues.

The J gene is TRBJ1-6, the V gene TRBV27; D is possibly TRBD1 (5 bases). Trimming removed 2 bases from V and 7 bases from J, with 9 bases in between. CDR1 is MNHEY and CDR2 is SMNVEV in the germline V gene (reference sequence). The CDR3 runs to 14 residues. DNA of the CDR3: TGTGCCAGCAGTTTACCGGGACGAAATTCACCCCTCCACTTT. Encoded protein: CASSLPGRNSPLHF.

The chain couples TRBV6-1 to TRBJ2-4, with 7 positions matching TRBD1. The CDR3 has 15 residues. The V gene's germline CDR1 is MNHNS and CDR2 SASEGT. The V segment lost 8 bases and the J segment 5 bases; nucleotides outside the gene matches: 12. The CDR3 region is CASPKGDRQENIQYF. The CDR3 region has the DNA TGTGCCAGCCCTAAAGGGGACAGACAAGAAAACATTCAGTACTTC.

In its sample, this clonotype was seen a few times. This sequence joins TRBV4-3 and TRBJ1-5, with 9 bases fitting TRBD1. The J segment lost 7 bases and the V segment lost 4 bases, leaving 5 bases of the junction unmatched. There are 14 residues in the CDR3. Germline V gene data show CDR1 as LGHNA and CDR2 as YSLEER. CDR3 sequence reads: CASSLTGGSQPQHF. CDR3 sequence (DNA): TGCGCCAGCAGCCTAACAGGGGGCTCGCAGCCCCAGCATTTT.

This clonotype was detected many times. The chain links TRBV6-2 or TRBV6-3 to TRBJ2-7, with unresolved D. V shed 2 bases and J shed 5 bases, with 13 bases lying between them. CDR1 is MNHEY and CDR2 is SVGEGT in the germline V gene. This CDR3 spans 14 amino acids. The CDR3, as DNA: TGTGCCAGCAGTTACGACGGTCCAAGGCACGAGCAGTACTTC. This translates into CASSYDGPRHEQYF.

This clonotype was detected a few times. V usage is TRBV10-2 and J usage is TRBJ2-4; D is tentatively TRBD1 or TRBD2 (5 bases each). Germline CDR1 reads WSHSY; CDR2 reads SAAADI. The CDR3 is made up of 13 amino acids. The V end was cut by 10 bases, the J end by 0 bases, with 10 bases between. This chain's CDR3 is CATKGRAKNIQYF. The CDR3 DNA reads TGCGCCACAAAGGGGAGAGCCAAAAACATTCAGTACTTC.

This clonotype turned up a few times. CDR3: CASSPFRGGRETQYF. CDR3 sequence (DNA): TGCGCCAGCAGCCCGTTTAGAGGGGGGAGGGAGACCCAGTACTTC. This chain links TRBV4-3 with TRBJ2-5; tentatively, D is TRBD1 or TRBD2 (6 bases each). Germline V lookup: CDR1 LGHNA, CDR2 YSLEER. Trimming cost V 4 bases and J 5 bases, with 17 bases left between them. The CDR3 totals 15 residues.

For this clonotype: This may be a read error: a much more frequent sequence differs by one nucleotide. V usage is TRBV29-1 and J usage is TRBJ2-1; 11 bases map to TRBD2. Germline CDR1 is SQVTM and CDR2 is ANQGSEA. The CDR3 length is 15 residues. CDR3 loop: CSAGGGTSGYNERFF. The DNA of the CDR3 is TGCAGCGCTGGAGGAGGGACTAGCGGATACAATGAGCGGTTCTTC.

This rearrangement joins TRBV7-9 to TRBJ2-3; D not resolved. This CDR3 comprises 14 residues. Per the germline V gene, CDR1 is SEHNR and CDR2 is FQNEAQ (reference sequence). Trimming cost V 4 bases and J 7 bases, with 15 bases left between them. The CDR3 is CASSSSKSPNTQYF. In DNA, the CDR3 is TGTGCCAGCAGCTCCTCAAAATCACCGAATACGCAGTATTTT.

This clonotype has just a few counts. V usage is TRBV6-5 and J usage is TRBJ2-7; TRBD2 agrees at 9 bases. The V and J ends lost 0 bases and 5 bases, in that order; junction bases with no gene match: 8. CDR3 length: 16 residues. Germline V gives CDR1 MNHEY, CDR2 SVGAGI. The CDR3 is CASSYSRGLASHEQYF. CDR3 nucleotide sequence: TGTGCCAGCAGTTACTCTCGGGGACTAGCTTCCCACGAGCAGTACTTC.

This clonotype was detected many times. The rearrangement links TRBV29-1 to TRBJ1-2, with D unclear. Between the trimmed V and J ends, which lost 2 bases and 5 bases, there was a span of 12 bases. The CDR3 loop spans 13 amino acids. Germline V gene data show CDR1 as SQVTM and CDR2 as ANQGSEA. The CDR3 DNA sequence: TGCAGCGTTGAAAGGCCGGAGGTTTATGGCTACACCTTC. Residues: CSVERPEVYGYTF.

This clonotype was counted only a few times. The chain joins TRBV12-3 or TRBV12-4 to TRBJ2-1; 12 bases match TRBD2. J was trimmed by 6 bases and V by 5 bases; bases with no gene match: 2. The CDR3 length is 14 residues. As DNA, the CDR3 is TGTGCCAGCAGTGCTAGCGGGAGGGCCAATGAGCAGTTCTTC. This codes for CASSASGRANEQFF.

This clonotype was seen repeatedly, ten times or more. The rearrangement uses TRBV6-2 or TRBV6-3 and TRBJ2-1; tentatively, D is TRBD2 (5 bases). Germline assignment: CDR1 MNHEY and CDR2 SVGEGT. Trimming took 6 bases from V and 4 from J, leaving 16 bases between them. The CDR3 totals 15 residues. The CDR3 sequence: CASSPTTLSYNEQFF. CDR3 sequence (DNA): TGTGCCAGCAGCCCGACTACGCTGTCTTACAATGAGCAGTTCTTC.

The gene calls are TRBV28 and TRBJ2-7; 7 bases line up with TRBD2. Germline CDR1 MDHEN, CDR2 SYDVKM. V dropped 6 bases and J dropped 2; count of bases not matched to a gene: 10. CDR3 length equals 15 residues. CDR3 sequence (DNA): TGTGCCAGCAGGGTGGGAGGGATAAGGACCTACGAGCAGTACTTC. As protein: CASRVGGIRTYEQYF.

On this clonotype itself: The CDR3 carries no conserved terminal phenylalanine or tryptophan, so it likely arises from a read error. The chain couples TRBV20-1 to TRBJ2-7; D may be TRBD1 (6 bases). The CDR3 contains 13 residues. Germline CDR1 is DFQATT and CDR2 is SNEGSKA (reference sequence). With 3 bases removed from V and 5 bases from J, the gap between germline ends came to 14 bases. The CDR3 DNA is TGCAGTGCTAGTACAGGGAGTCTCAACGAGCAGTACTAC. It is translated as CSASTGSLNEQYY.

This clonotype was detected many times. This rearrangement joins TRBV12-3 or TRBV12-4 to TRBJ2-7, with a tentative D call TRBD2 (6 bases). V shed 7 bases and J shed 4 bases, with 14 bases lying between them. The CDR3 contains 13 residues. The CDR3 sequence is CASTTGSRYEQYF. DNA for the CDR3: TGTGCCAGCACTACCGGGAGTAGGTACGAGCAGTACTTC.

This clonotype was seen ten or more times. The chain links TRBV15 to TRBJ2-7; D tentatively reads TRBD1 or TRBD2 (5 bases each). The CDR3 loop spans 13 amino acids. Per germline, CDR1 LNHNV and CDR2 YYDKDF (reference sequence). The V and J ends lost 3 bases and 5 bases respectively, with 11 bases between them. For the CDR3, the DNA is TGTGCCACCAGCAGGAAGGTGGGACACGAGCAGTACTTC. This sequence encodes CATSRKVGHEQYF.

This clonotype was observed a few times. The gene calls are TRBV7-3 and TRBJ1-1, with a weak D call TRBD1 (6 bases). Germline CDR1 SGHTA, CDR2 FQGTGA. The V end lost 0 bases, the J end lost 5 bases, and 16 bases lay between the germline ends. The CDR3 runs to 16 residues. In DNA, the CDR3 is TGTGCCAGCAGCTTAACGACAGGAATGTCGAGTACTGAAGCTTTCTTT. Translated, it gives CASSLTTGMSSTEAFF.

This clonotype showed up many times. The genes are TRBV10-3 and TRBJ1-5, with 7 nucleotides matching TRBD1. CDR1 and CDR2 from the germline V gene are ENHRY and SYGVKD. Trimming took 7 bases from V and 5 from J; bases not matched to a gene: 8. This CDR3 is 14 amino acids long. The CDR3 here is CAIKQGVDDQPQHF. CDR3 nucleotide sequence: TGTGCCATCAAGCAGGGGGTCGACGATCAGCCCCAGCATTTT.

CDR3 nucleotide sequence: TGTGCCATCAGTCCGGACTTGTACGAGCAGTACTTC. Translation gives CAISPDLYEQYF. This sequence joins TRBV10-3 and TRBJ2-7; TRBD2 is a possible D gene (5 bases). CDR1 ENHRY and CDR2 SYGVKD come from the germline V gene. V lost 5 bases, J lost 4 bases, and 9 bases lay in between. The CDR3 consists of 12 residues.

This clonotype was recorded many times. V usage is TRBV5-1 and J usage is TRBJ2-2; no clear D gene. The CDR3 has 15 amino acids. With 1 base removed from V and 5 bases from J, the gap between germline ends came to 12 bases. Germline CDR1 reads SGHRS; CDR2 reads YFSETQ. The CDR3, as DNA: TGCGCCAGCAGCTTGCCGGGCCCTAGAACCGGGGAGCTGTTTTTT. It codes for CASSLPGPRTGELFF.

This clonotype was recorded many times. The chain employs TRBV7-2 and TRBJ2-7, with TRBD1 matching over 9 bases. Germline CDR1 and CDR2: SGHTA and FQGNSA. Germline trimming cut 1 base from V and 4 bases from J; bases unmatched to any gene: 8. This CDR3 region has 16 residues. This CDR3 is CASSLGKQGARYEQYF. CDR3 nucleotides: TGTGCCAGCAGCTTAGGGAAACAGGGGGCTCGGTACGAGCAGTACTTC.

The sample holds many counts of this clonotype. This sequence joins TRBV29-1 and TRBJ2-7; TRBD2 aligns across 12 bases. The trim removed 4 bases at V and 2 bases at J, leaving 3 bases unmatched. The CDR3 covers 14 residues. Germline-derived CDR1 and CDR2 are SQVTM and ANQGSEA. DNA of the CDR3: TGCAGCGTTGGGCGACTAGCGGGGGCCTACGAGCAGTACTTC. Translation: CSVGRLAGAYEQYF.

This clonotype turned up a few times. This chain links TRBV3-1 with TRBJ2-1; 8 nucleotides match TRBD2. Germline CDR1 is LGHDT and CDR2 is YNNKEL (reference sequence). CDR3 length: 17 amino acids. Trimming removed 2 bases from V and 0 bases from J; junction bases left unmatched: 6. The DNA for the CDR3 is TGTGCCAGCAGCCAATCCGGGACTAGAAACTCCTACAATGAGCAGTTCTTC. Translated: CASSQSGTRNSYNEQFF.

This clonotype appeared many times. V is TRBV6-1 and J is TRBJ2-6; no clear D. V was shortened by 8 bases and J by 0 bases, with 5 bases between the two germline ends. Germline V gene lookup returns CDR1 MNHNS and CDR2 SASEGT. CDR3 size: 13 residues. DNA of the CDR3: TGTGCCAGCCGGTTCTCTGGGGCCAACGTCCTGACTTTC. It encodes CASRFSGANVLTF.